The 28 T cell receptor beta chains reported below all come from one sample, sequenced in a study of vaccination effects on CD4 cells after COVID-19. No antigens are known for them. Investigators separated out CD4+ T cells once approximately 10 days of culture had passed. This table comes from immunoSEQ multiplex PCR, and its TCRdb copy is limited to in-frame clones, with some not included. This table has some 30,000 clones, approximately 63% appearing once. This sample comprised CD4+ T cells from PBMCs cultured without peptide, obtained before COVID-19 vaccination. Source of these receptors: a human donor who received a COVID-19 vaccine.

In this sample, this clone turned up once. The genes are TRBV15 and TRBJ2-1, with a tentative D call TRBD2 (5 bases). Germline V gives CDR1 LNHNV, CDR2 YYDKDF (reference sequence). The CDR3 spans 17 residues. Trimming took 1 base from V and 4 from J, leaving 17 bases between them. The DNA of the CDR3 is TGTGCCACCAGCAGAGTGCTTTTCGGGGAATCATACAATGAGCAGTTCTTC. This sequence encodes CATSRVLFGESYNEQFF.

V gene TRBV24-1 combines with J gene TRBJ2-5; no definite D call. The germline V gene encodes CDR1 KGHDR and CDR2 SFDVKD. The CDR3 length is 12 residues. V was trimmed by 2 bases and J by 3 bases, leaving 3 bases between them. The CDR3 is CATSDWEETQYF. In nucleotides, the CDR3 is TGTGCCACCAGTGATTGGGAAGAGACCCAGTACTTC.

The rearrangement uses TRBV2 and TRBJ1-3; D not resolved. CDR1 SNHLY and CDR2 FYNNEI come from the germline V gene. V was trimmed by 7 bases and J by 3 bases, leaving 7 bases between them. This CDR3 has 12 amino acids. In DNA form, the CDR3 reads TGTGCCAGCAAGAGGATTGGAAACACCATATATTTT. Protein sequence: CASKRIGNTIYF. The full variable domain, completed using reference TRBV2 and TRBJ1-3, is EPEVTQTPSHQVTQMGQEVILRCVPISNHLYFYWYRQILGQKVEFLVSFYNNEISEKSEIFDDQFSVERPDGSNFTLKIRSTKLEDSAMYFCASKRIGNTIYFGEGSWLTVV.

This clone was found a few times. This chain links TRBV20-1 with TRBJ1-2; 7 positions agree with TRBD1. The V gene's germline CDR1 is DFQATT and CDR2 SNEGSKA (reference sequence). Germline trimming cut 4 bases from V and 10 bases from J; bases unmatched to any gene: 6. The CDR3 sequence is 11 residues long. The CDR3: CSATRTGTYTF. The CDR3 DNA is TGCAGTGCTACGAGGACAGGAACCTACACCTTC.

V and J are TRBV19 and TRBJ2-3; TRBD2 is a possible D gene (6 bases). The CDR3 has 14 residues. The V and J ends lost 5 bases and 4 bases respectively, with 13 bases between them. The V gene's germline CDR1 is LNHDA and CDR2 SQIVND (reference sequence). CDR3 region: CASSGGPWSDTQYF. The DNA for the CDR3 is TGTGCCAGTAGTGGAGGGCCGTGGTCAGATACGCAGTATTTT.

This chain uses TRBV12-3 or TRBV12-4 with TRBJ2-1; tentatively, D is TRBD1 or TRBD2 (5 bases each). There are 13 residues in the CDR3. V dropped 4 bases and J dropped 10 bases, with 14 bases sitting between them. CDR3 loop: CASSWDPKGEQFF. CDR3 DNA: TGTGCCAGCAGTTGGGACCCAAAAGGAGAGCAGTTCTTC.

The V gene is TRBV12-3 or TRBV12-4, the J gene TRBJ2-5; D is unclear. The CDR3 has 11 amino acids. The germline V and J ends were trimmed by 4 bases and 2 bases, with 2 bases remaining between them. The DNA for the CDR3 is TGTGCCAGCAGTTCGCAAGAGACCCAGTACTTC. Translated, it gives CASSSQETQYF.

The rearrangement links TRBV5-1 to TRBJ2-7; 10 nucleotides agree with TRBD2. V was clipped by 1 base and J by 4 bases; unmatched bases: 5. Germline loops: CDR1 SGHRS, CDR2 YFSETQ. CDR3 size: 15 residues. CDR3 sequence: CASSLLASGRYEQYF. The CDR3 region has the DNA TGCGCCAGCAGCTTGTTGGCTAGCGGGAGATACGAGCAGTACTTC.

The chain recombines TRBV6-6 with TRBJ2-5; TRBD1 agrees at 7 bases. V was pared by 2 bases and J by 4 bases, with 10 bases of the junction left unmatched. From germline, CDR1 is MNHNY and CDR2 SVGAGI (reference sequence). The CDR3 consists of 16 residues. For the CDR3, the DNA is TGTGCCAGCAGTTACGGGACAACCAGGGGGTCAGAGACCCAGTACTTC. Its translation: CASSYGTTRGSETQYF.

The rearrangement links TRBV5-1 to TRBJ2-7; TRBD1 is a possible D gene (5 bases). Germline assignment: CDR1 SGHRS and CDR2 YFSETQ. V dropped 2 bases and J dropped 3 bases, with 12 bases sitting between them. This CDR3 spans 14 amino acids. CDR3 loop: CASSLTSGFYEQYF. The CDR3 DNA follows: TGCGCCAGCAGCTTAACGTCAGGGTTCTACGAGCAGTACTTC.

The chain joins TRBV7-6 to TRBJ1-1; D is unresolved. The CDR3 loop spans 17 amino acids. V was shortened by 6 bases and J by 2 bases, with 22 bases between the two germline ends. Germline V CDR1 and CDR2: SGHVS, FNYEAQ. The CDR3: CASSLAAPRGQNTEAFF. The CDR3 bases are TGTGCCAGCAGTCTAGCGGCGCCCCGGGGTCAAAACACTGAAGCTTTCTTT.

V usage is TRBV6-1 and J usage is TRBJ1-3; D gene unclear. Trimming took off 2 bases at V and 0 bases at J, with 5 bases between the two ends. The CDR3 is 14 residues long. CDR1 and CDR2 (germline): MNHNS, SASEGT. The chain's CDR3 is CASSESFSGNTIYF. CDR3 nucleotide sequence: TGTGCCAGCAGTGAAAGCTTCTCTGGAAACACCATATATTTT.

This rearrangement joins TRBV12-3 or TRBV12-4 to TRBJ1-1, with D tentatively TRBD1 (5 bases). The CDR3 runs 13 residues. Trimming left V 5 bases short and J 11 bases short, with 18 bases between. CDR3 nucleotide sequence: TGTGCCAGCAGTGAGGGACCGCCTACGTTCGCTTTCTTT. This gives the protein CASSEGPPTFAFF.

The rearrangement uses TRBV5-4 and TRBJ2-5; D assignment may be TRBD1 or TRBD2 (5 bases each). There are 14 residues in the CDR3. From germline, CDR1 is SGHNT and CDR2 YYREEE (reference sequence). V was pared by 4 bases and J by 0 bases, with 10 bases between. CDR3 region: CASSPGPNQETQYF. CDR3 sequence (DNA): TGTGCCAGCAGCCCGGGACCAAACCAAGAGACCCAGTACTTC.

The rearrangement joins TRBV3-1 (or the pseudogene TRBV3-2) to TRBJ2-2; 7 nucleotides agree with TRBD2. Looked up from germline, CDR1 is LGHDT and CDR2 is YNNKEL (reference sequence). The CDR3 length is 14 residues. Trimming took 8 bases from V and 1 from J; bases not matched to a gene: 4. The CDR3 bases are TGTGCCAGCCGCGGGACTATGAACACCGGGGAGCTGTTTTTT. Amino acids: CASRGTMNTGELFF.

This clone appeared a single time. The chain is built from TRBV6-5 and TRBJ2-5; perhaps TRBD1 as D (6 bases). The CDR3 is 15 amino acids. Trimming pared 2 bases from V and 2 bases from J, leaving 12 bases between. The germline gives CDR1 MNHEY, CDR2 SVGAGI. The CDR3 DNA is TGTGCCAGCAGTTACCCCGGGCAGGGGCAAGAGACCCAGTACTTC. As protein: CASSYPGQGQETQYF.

The chain employs TRBV5-5 and TRBJ2-1; D not resolved. Trimming shortened V by 1 base and J by 6 bases, and 14 bases separated the two germline ends. The CDR3 contains 15 residues. CDR1 and CDR2 from the germline V gene are SGHKS and YYEKEE (reference sequence). The CDR3 DNA sequence: TGTGCCAGCAGCTTGATGGCTCCGACCCCCAATGAGCAGTTCTTC. Amino acids: CASSLMAPTPNEQFF.

Only one count was recorded for this clone. This chain links TRBV2 with TRBJ1-6; D is uncertain. Trimming left V 5 bases short and J 5 bases short, with 13 bases between. The CDR3 is 15 residues long. CDR1 SNHLY and CDR2 FYNNEI come from the germline V gene. In DNA form, the CDR3 reads TGTGCCAGCAGTTTCCGGGAAGAAAATAATTCACCCCTCCACTTT. This encodes CASSFREENNSPLHF. The complete variable domain, with remaining parts taken from reference TRBV2 and TRBJ1-6, reads EPEVTQTPSHQVTQMGQEVILRCVPISNHLYFYWYRQILGQKVEFLVSFYNNEISEKSEIFDDQFSVERPDGSNFTLKIRSTKLEDSAMYFCASSFREENNSPLHFGNGTRLTVT.

J is TRBJ1-1 and V is TRBV5-1, with 7 bases that match TRBD1. V was clipped by 2 bases and J by 1 base; unmatched bases: 8. This CDR3 comprises 16 residues. In germline, CDR1 is SGHRS, CDR2 YFSETQ. CDR3 protein: CASSFDRVAPNTEAFF. CDR3 coding DNA: TGCGCCAGCAGCTTCGACAGGGTGGCACCGAACACTGAAGCTTTCTTT. Together with reference TRBV5-1 and TRBJ1-1, the CDR3 gives the full variable domain: KAGVTQTPRYLIKTRGQQVTLSCSPISGHRSVSWYQQTPGQGLQFLFEYFSETQRNKGNFPGRFSGRQFSNSRSEMNVSTLELGDSALYLCASSFDRVAPNTEAFFGQGTRLTVV.

This clone has just one count. The chain couples TRBV6-5 to TRBJ1-5; no firm D call. Trimming removed 5 bases from V and 10 bases from J, with 15 bases in between. This CDR3 is 13 amino acids long. The germline CDR1 and CDR2 sequences are MNHEY and SVGAGI. CDR3: CASSTRPFVPQHF. The CDR3 bases are TGTGCCAGCAGTACAAGACCCTTCGTCCCCCAGCATTTT.

This chain links TRBV6-1 with TRBJ1-6; D perhaps matches TRBD1 (5 bases). V was cut by 0 bases and J by 10 bases, with 7 bases left in between. The germline V gene has CDR1 MNHNS and CDR2 SASEGT. The CDR3 runs 13 residues. The CDR3 reads CASSEADKSPLHF. CDR3 DNA: TGTGCCAGCAGTGAAGCGGACAAGTCACCCCTCCACTTT.

The rearrangement joins TRBV10-3 to TRBJ1-5; D is unresolved. The CDR3 covers 13 residues. Trimming pared 0 bases from V and 7 bases from J, leaving 7 bases between. CDR1 and CDR2 (germline): ENHRY, SYGVKD. CDR3 sequence: CAISESLGQPQHF. Written as DNA, the CDR3 is TGTGCCATCAGTGAGTCCTTGGGACAGCCCCAGCATTTT.

The rearrangement uses TRBV7-2 and TRBJ1-2; 8 bases align to TRBD1. Per the germline V gene, CDR1 is SGHTA and CDR2 is FQGNSA. The CDR3 has 17 amino acids. The J segment lost 4 bases and the V segment lost 5 bases, leaving 15 bases of the junction unmatched. The DNA of the CDR3 is TGTGCCAGCAGCCCCCTGCTTAGGGACAGGTCCTCCTATGGCTACACCTTC. Translating gives CASSPLLRDRSSYGYTF.

The V gene is TRBV9, the J gene TRBJ2-2; D might be TRBD1 or TRBD2, each matching 6 bases. The V gene's germline CDR1 is SGDLS and CDR2 YYNGEE. Trimming took off 3 bases at V and 4 bases at J, with 10 bases between the two ends. The CDR3 runs 14 residues. DNA for the CDR3: TGTGCCAGCAGCGCGAGGGGGGCCACCGGGGAGCTGTTTTTT. It is translated as CASSARGATGELFF.

V is TRBV10-1 and J is TRBJ1-2, with 9 bases aligning to TRBD1. The CDR3 contains 14 residues. V was pared by 4 bases and J by 5 bases, with 5 bases of the junction left unmatched. In germline, CDR1 is WNHNN, CDR2 SYGVQD (reference sequence). DNA of the CDR3: TGCGCCAGCAGTGGGACGACAGGGGGTTATGGCTACACCTTC. Encoded protein: CASSGTTGGYGYTF.

The CDR3 DNA sequence: TGTGCCAGCAGCATGGACAGGGGGAGGTCCTACGAGCAGTACTTC. This translates into CASSMDRGRSYEQYF. V gene TRBV7-2 combines with J gene TRBJ2-7; 10 bases are shared with TRBD1. V lost 5 bases, J lost 1 base, and 5 bases stayed unmatched. Germline CDR1 is SGHTA and CDR2 is FQGNSA. There are 15 residues in the CDR3. The full variable domain, its missing parts supplied by reference TRBV7-2 and TRBJ2-7, is GAGVSQSPSNKVTEKGKDVELRCDPISGHTALYWYRQSLGQGLEFLIYFQGNSAPDKSGLPSDRFSAERTGGSVSTLTIQRTQQEDSAVYLCASSMDRGRSYEQYFGPGTRLTVT.

J is TRBJ2-5 and V is TRBV11-2, with TRBD2 matching 11 bases. Unmatched junction bases numbered 12, after V lost 1 base and J lost 5 bases. Germline CDR1 reads SGHAT; CDR2 reads FQNNGV. CDR3 size: 18 residues. CDR3 DNA: TGTGCCAGCAGCTTAGTGGGTTTAGCGGGAGGGCCATTGGAGACCCAGTACTTC. As protein: CASSLVGLAGGPLETQYF.

The CDR3 region is CATRLAGVHEQYF. The CDR3 DNA reads as TGTGCCACTAGACTAGCGGGAGTTCACGAGCAGTACTTC. The V call is TRBV2, the J call TRBJ2-7; 12 positions match TRBD2. This CDR3 contains 13 residues. V lost 10 bases to trimming and J lost 5 bases; unmatched junction nucleotides: 6. The germline CDR1 and CDR2 sequences are SNHLY and FYNNEI.